This TCR beta chain was found in a study of blood T cells in healthy people across ages. The CDR3 is 14 residues long. Germline values: CDR1 MNHNY, CDR2 SVGAGI (reference sequence). Per sample, a minimum of 7 million PBMCs were isolated. Together with a sample-barcoded 5' primer, a J-beta primer mix was included in a second PCR lasting about 6 to 11 cycles. TCRdb fed the 5' RACE reads into MiXCR, producing one record per CDR3 protein. Of roughly 800,000 distinct CDR3 sequences listed, around 25% are singletons. In addition, the sample was reused for a study of T cells of mothers and their children.

The sequenced sample was blood. V gene TRBV6-6 combines with J gene TRBJ2-1; 8 bases line up with TRBD1. Near its end, the DNA agrees better with TRBJ2-5, so the J call may be wrong. The receptor comes from a boy between 10 and 17 years old in good health. The chain's CDR3 is CASSTGQGPETQYF. The CDR3 DNA reads as TGTGCCAGCAGCACAGGACAGGGACCAGAGACCCAGTACTTC.